This T cell receptor (beta chain) was recorded in a study of T cells in Graves' hyperthyroidism and ophthalmopathy. Study at large: At initial diagnosis, before any treatment had begun, peripheral blood was obtained. Notes on the study in general: Most clonotypes expanded in the thyroid (above 0.001) were also present in blood.

For Graves' hyperthyroidism to be stable, ophthalmopathy could not progress within 18 months. Researchers took RNA transcripts and amplified the TCR beta CDR3 regions from them. In the first-round RT-PCR of the TCR CDR3, the HTBI primer set was used. TCRdb processed the multiplex PCR reads anew with MiXCR; each CDR3 protein has one entry. The repertoire holds about 360,000 distinct CDR3 sequences, with around 13% as singletons. At least ten counts were recorded for this clonotype. Its specificity is unknown. Sample: blood. The TCR was taken from a woman aged 18-29 years with Graves' hyperthyroidism.

CDR3 sequence (DNA): TGTGCCAGCAGTTTAAGACTTGACGAGCAGTACTTC. It is translated as CASSLRLDEQYF. This sequence joins TRBV28 and TRBJ2-7; D is uncertain. The V and J ends lost 2 bases and 5 bases respectively, with 7 bases between them. This CDR3 has 12 residues. CDR1 is MDHEN, CDR2 SYDVKM, per germline.